Detailed here is one TCR beta chain. Antigen: not known. V was clipped by 7 bases and J by 2 bases, with 17 bases between them. The germline V gene has CDR1 MNHEY and CDR2 SMNVEV (reference sequence). This CDR3 is built from 16 residues. The data originate from a study of cytotoxic CD8 clonotypes in ibrutinib-treated CLL. Study-wide background: The taking of response samples occurred after a median about 12 months of treatment, with a range of 6 to 36.

Study-level points and caveats: Having risen at ibrutinib response, clonality had fallen back toward baseline by progression.

The data were produced by immunoSEQ multiplex PCR, yet TCRdb's version contains in-frame clones alone and is incomplete. Here the sample spans roughly 42,000 clones, 65% to 70% being singletons. The V gene is TRBV27, the J gene TRBJ1-4; tentatively, D is TRBD1 (6 bases). Sequences were derived from PBMCs, sampled after 24 months of ibrutinib treatment. This sequence was found in a human donor with chronic lymphocytic leukemia. The CDR3 region has the DNA TGTGCCAGCATGAGCTGGGTAGGGGGGACTAATGAAAAACTGTTTTTT. Translation gives CASMSWVGGTNEKLFF.